This is a list of T cell receptor beta chains from one sample in a study of blood T cell repertoires in COVID-19. The table came from immunoSEQ multiplex PCR; TCRdb's copy has only in-frame clones and leaves some out. Here the sample spans 140,000 to 150,000 clones, roughly nine tenths being singletons. Specimen: peripheral blood. Every receptor here comes from a human donor in a cohort sampled during active COVID-19. Both conserved end residues are part of each CDR3. D genes are given only for firm matches. Expanded clones are given a class, and other clones once, few, many or no size at all.

TGTGCCAGCAGACCGACGGGGAACACCGGGGAGCTGTTTTTT,CASRPTGNTGELFF,-,once,TRBJ2-2,TRBV7-3
TGTGCCATCAGTGAGCTTGGGATCAGGGGTAGCTCCTACAATGAGCAGTTCTTC,CAISELGIRGSSYNEQFF,-,-,TRBJ2-1,TRBV10-3
TGTGCCAGCAGTTCACCGACTAGCGGACTTCAAGAGACCCAGTACTTC,CASSSPTSGLQETQYF,TRBD2,-,TRBJ2-5,TRBV6-2/TRBV6-3
TGTGCCACCTGGGGCGACAGGGCCACTGAAGCTTTCTTT,CATWGDRATEAFF,TRBD1,-,TRBJ1-1,TRBV6-5
TGTGCCAGCAGCCAAAAAAGGGGGCTAGCGACCCTTTACAATGAGCAGTTCTTC,CASSQKRGLATLYNEQFF,-,-,TRBJ2-1,TRBV3-1/TRBV3-2
TGTGCCAGCAGCATGGGACTAGCGGGGGGGAGCGGAGGCACAGATACGCAGTATTTT,CASSMGLAGGSGGTDTQYF,TRBD2,-,TRBJ2-3,TRBV7-9
TGTGCCAGCAGCGTAGGTAGCGGGTCAACCTACGAGCAGTACTTC,CASSVGSGSTYEQYF,TRBD2,-,TRBJ2-7,TRBV9
TGTGCCAGCAGTCCGGGACAGCGAATAGAAGCTTTCTTT,CASSPGQRIEAFF,TRBD1,-,TRBJ1-1,TRBV2
TGTGCCAGCAGCCAAGATACAAGGGGGGGGTCAGATACGCAGTATTTT,CASSQDTRGGSDTQYF,-,-,TRBJ2-3,TRBV4-2
TGTGCCAGCAGTTACTCGATGACTAGCGGGGGGGCCAGGACAACAGATACGCAGTATTTT,CASSYSMTSGGARTTDTQYF,TRBD2,-,TRBJ2-3,TRBV6-2/TRBV6-3
TGTGCCAGCAGCTTGGCTAGCGGGGGGTGGGAAGAGACCCAGTACTTC,CASSLASGGWEETQYF,TRBD2,few,TRBJ2-5,TRBV7-2
TGCGCCAGCAGCTTGGGTACAGGGGGTAGCAATCAGCCCCAGCATTTT,CASSLGTGGSNQPQHF,TRBD1,-,TRBJ1-5,TRBV5-1
TGTGCCAGCAGCACGAACAGTTACTATAATTCACCCCTCCACTTT,CASSTNSYYNSPLHF,-,few,TRBJ1-6,TRBV4-2
TGTGCCAGCAGCTTAAGCCCGGGTCAGCCCCAGCATTTT,CASSLSPGQPQHF,-,-,TRBJ1-5,TRBV7-3
TGTGCCAGCAGCCAATCACAGGGGGCCTGGGAGACCCAGTACTTC,CASSQSQGAWETQYF,TRBD1,-,TRBJ2-5,TRBV3-1/TRBV3-2
TGCGCCAGCCGCGGGGGGGCCTACGAGCAGTACTTC,CASRGGAYEQYF,TRBD2,-,TRBJ2-7,TRBV5-1
TGTGCCAGCAGCCATTACCCGGGACAGGGGGAAGATACGCAGTATTTT,CASSHYPGQGEDTQYF,TRBD1,-,TRBJ2-3,TRBV5-4
TGTGCCCTCCGGACTAGCGGGCCCCTAGACTACGAGCAGTACTTC,CALRTSGPLDYEQYF,TRBD2,-,TRBJ2-7,TRBV2
TGCGCCAGCAGCTTCGGACTAGCGGGGGGGATCGAGCAGTACTTC,CASSFGLAGGIEQYF,TRBD2,once,TRBJ2-7,TRBV5-1
TGTGCCATCAGTCCCGGAGGAGACAATCAGCCCCAGCATTTT,CAISPGGDNQPQHF,-,once,TRBJ1-5,TRBV10-3
TGTGCCAGCAGGCGGGATTCACTAGCAGATACGCAGTATTTT,CASRRDSLADTQYF,-,-,TRBJ2-3,TRBV9
TGTGCCAGCAGTGAACGGGGGGTCGGGGAGCTGTTTTTT,CASSERGVGELFF,TRBD2,-,TRBJ2-2,TRBV6-1
TGTGCCAGCAAGAATAGACTCTCGGGAAATTCACCCCTCCACTTT,CASKNRLSGNSPLHF,-,-,TRBJ1-6,TRBV7-2
TGTGCCAGCAGTGAAGGGGCAGGGCCCATCCACGGGGAGCTGTTTTTT,CASSEGAGPIHGELFF,-,once,TRBJ2-2,TRBV2
TGTGCCAGCAGCTTCGGGGCCGGGGAGCTGTTTTTT,CASSFGAGELFF,-,once,TRBJ2-2,TRBV11-1
TGTGCCATCAAGTGGACAGGAACTAACTATGGCTACACCTTC,CAIKWTGTNYGYTF,TRBD1,-,TRBJ1-2,TRBV10-3
TGTGCCAGCAGTGAAGGGACACGGGTGTACTTC,CASSEGTRVYF,-,-,TRBJ2-7,TRBV25-1
TGTGCCAGCAGTTACGGGGGGGCCACAGATACGCAGTATTTT,CASSYGGATDTQYF,-,-,TRBJ2-3,TRBV6-2/TRBV6-3
TGTGCCAGCAGCTTGGTGTACTCCGTTTTCTACGAGCAGTACTTC,CASSLVYSVFYEQYF,-,-,TRBJ2-7,TRBV5-6
TGTGCCAGCAGTTCCCAGCCGGGACTAGCGGGGGGGGATGAGCAGTTCTTC,CASSSQPGLAGGDEQFF,TRBD2,-,TRBJ2-1,TRBV6-4
TGTGCCAGCAGCCATGGCCCGGGACAGGTAGGGGCCAACGTCCTGACTTTC,CASSHGPGQVGANVLTF,TRBD1,-,TRBJ2-6,TRBV3-1/TRBV3-2
TGTGCCAGCAGCGTAGCAGGGGAGAACACTGAAGCTTTCTTT,CASSVAGENTEAFF,-,-,TRBJ1-1,TRBV9
TGCGCCAGCAGCTTGGAACCCAGGGGCAATGAGCAGTTCTTC,CASSLEPRGNEQFF,-,-,TRBJ2-1,TRBV5-1
TGTGCCAGCAGACCAGGGAACGGCGAGCAGTACTTC,CASRPGNGEQYF,-,-,TRBJ2-7,TRBV6-5
TGTGCCAGCGTAGGGGGTCCCGGACAGGGGTCTAATGAGCAGTTCTTC,CASVGGPGQGSNEQFF,TRBD1,-,TRBJ2-1,TRBV7-2
TGTGCTAGTGGTTCCAGACTAGCTGGCTCCTACAATGAGCAGTTCTTC,CASGSRLAGSYNEQFF,TRBD2,-,TRBJ2-1,TRBV12-5
TGTGCCAGCTCACCTACAGGTAGGCAAGCTAGGCGTAGTCGGTATCAGCCCCAGCATTTT,CASSPTGRQARRSRYQPQHF,-,-,TRBJ1-5,TRBV18
TGTGCCAGCAGTGGGGCCTACGGGGAGCTGTTTTTT,CASSGAYGELFF,-,-,TRBJ2-2,TRBV27
TGCGCCAGCAGCTTAACGGGGGGCTCCTACAATGAGCAGTTCTTC,CASSLTGGSYNEQFF,TRBD2,-,TRBJ2-1,TRBV5-1
TGTGCCTGGAGTGTAGAGACAACCTATAATTCACCCCTCCACTTT,CAWSVETTYNSPLHF,-,-,TRBJ1-6,TRBV30
TGTGCCAGCAGCCACAAGTCCGGGACTACAGGAGATACGCAGTATTTT,CASSHKSGTTGDTQYF,TRBD2,-,TRBJ2-3,TRBV4-2
TGCGCCAGCAGCTTGAGAGACACGAACTATGGCTACACCTTC,CASSLRDTNYGYTF,-,once,TRBJ1-2,TRBV5-1
TGTGCCAGCAGCTTAGGCCGTGGCATTTACGAGCAGTACTTC,CASSLGRGIYEQYF,-,-,TRBJ2-7,TRBV13
TGTGCCAGCAGCTTGTGGCGGGGGTTCGGTGAGCAGTTCTTC,CASSLWRGFGEQFF,TRBD2,-,TRBJ2-1,TRBV7-9
TGTGCCAGCAGCTTAGGGTCCCTCGTGACAGGGATCGATTTT,CASSLGSLVTGIDF,TRBD1,-,TRBJ1-4,TRBV7-9
TGTGCCAGCAGCCCAGATACATTT,CASSPDTF,-,-,TRBJ1-1,TRBV9
TGCAGCGGGGCGGAGGGGTGGGGGATGAACACTGAAGCTTTCTTT,CSGAEGWGMNTEAFF,-,-,TRBJ1-1,TRBV29-1
TGTGCCAGCCGCGGTCAAAACAGGGGGATCTATGGCTACACCTTC,CASRGQNRGIYGYTF,TRBD1,few,TRBJ1-2,TRBV19
TGTGCCAGCTCCCAAAGACGGGACAGATCATATAATTCACCCCTCCACTTT,CASSQRRDRSYNSPLHF,TRBD1,-,TRBJ1-6,TRBV18
TGTGCCAGCAGCCAAGATGGCGGGGCCCTCTACAATGAGCAGTTCTTC,CASSQDGGALYNEQFF,-,-,TRBJ2-1,TRBV3-1/TRBV3-2
TGCAGCGGATCCAGGGAGGGGACAAGGGACACTGAAGCTTTCTTT,CSGSREGTRDTEAFF,-,-,TRBJ1-1,TRBV29-1
TGTGCCAGCAGGGTAGCGCAAGAGACCCAGTACTTC,CASRVAQETQYF,-,few,TRBJ2-5,TRBV6-6
TGTGCCAGCAGCCAAGATGGTCGGGGAGATTGGACTGAAGCTTTCTTT,CASSQDGRGDWTEAFF,-,once,TRBJ1-1,TRBV14